What follows are 17 T cell receptor beta chains derived from one specimen sequenced in a study of cytomegalovirus exposure and HLA in healthy donors. Primers: 60 Vbeta forward and 13 Jbeta reverse. The table came from immunoSEQ multiplex PCR; TCRdb's copy has only in-frame clones and leaves some out. The sample has almost 200,000 clones, 70% to 85% seen once. Material for sequencing was PBMCs. These receptors were obtained from a woman in her 30s in good health and CMV-seropositive.

This chain uses TRBV2 with TRBJ2-1; 13 nucleotides line up with TRBD2. The ends lost 11 bases at V and 0 bases at J; junction bases unmatched: 10. Germline CDR1 and CDR2: SNHLY and FYNNEI. The CDR3 has 17 residues. The CDR3 is CAALRGLAGFSYNEQFF. Written as DNA, the CDR3 is TGTGCCGCGTTGAGGGGACTAGCGGGGTTCTCCTACAATGAGCAGTTCTTC.

This clone was detected only a few times. The genes are TRBV5-6 and TRBJ2-7; a weak D match, TRBD1 (6 bases). V was pared by 3 bases and J by 3 bases, with 16 bases between. The CDR3 sequence is 15 residues long. Germline CDR1 SGHDT, CDR2 YYEEEE. The CDR3, as DNA: TGTGCCAGCAGCTCCAGGGACACCCATTACTACGAGCAGTACTTC. Its protein is CASSSRDTHYYEQYF.

The chain has TRBV5-1 and TRBJ1-1; D is possibly TRBD1 (5 bases). The germline CDR1 and CDR2 sequences are SGHRS and YFSETQ. Trimming left V 0 bases short and J 6 bases short, with 9 bases between. This CDR3 is 13 amino acids long. The chain's CDR3 is CASSLVGAPEAFF. CDR3 nucleotides: TGCGCCAGCAGCTTGGTTGGGGCCCCTGAAGCTTTCTTT.

V and J are TRBV11-2 and TRBJ2-2, with 8 bases lining up with TRBD1. Trimming took 5 bases from V and 9 from J; bases not matched to a gene: 8. CDR1 is SGHAT, CDR2 FQNNGV, per germline. This CDR3 region has 14 residues. Written as DNA, the CDR3 is TGTGCCAGCAGCCATCACGGACAGGGACGGGAGCTGTTTTTT. Translating it yields CASSHHGQGRELFF.

This clone was detected a few times. The V gene is TRBV6-1, the J gene TRBJ2-1, with D tentatively TRBD1 (6 bases). V gave up 3 bases and J gave up 7 bases, with 10 bases separating them. Germline CDR1 and CDR2: MNHNS and SASEGT. The CDR3 has 13 amino acids. The CDR3 reads CASSDWGRNEQFF. The CDR3 nucleotides read TGTGCCAGCAGTGACTGGGGGCGGAATGAGCAGTTCTTC.

This chain joins TRBV2 and TRBJ2-3, with 9 nucleotides matching TRBD2. CDR3 length: 18 residues. CDR1 SNHLY and CDR2 FYNNEI come from the germline V gene. The junction had 15 bases not matched to a gene; V was cut back by 7 bases and J by 1 base. CDR3 in amino acids: CASTYERGALGGTDTQYF. In nucleotides, the CDR3 is TGTGCCAGCACTTATGAGCGGGGGGCCTTGGGCGGCACAGATACGCAGTATTTT.

The rearrangement links TRBV11-3 to TRBJ1-5; 7 nucleotides match TRBD1. Germline trimming cut 1 base from V and 2 bases from J; bases unmatched to any gene: 5. This CDR3 contains 16 residues. Germline CDR1 is SGHNT and CDR2 is YENEEA. CDR3: CASSLGGGAGNQPQHF. CDR3 DNA: TGTGCCAGCAGCTTAGGAGGGGGCGCCGGCAATCAGCCCCAGCATTTT. Complete variable domain (other parts from reference TRBV11-3 and TRBJ1-5): EAGVVQSPRYKIIEKKQPVAFWCNPISGHNTLYWYLQNLGQGPELLIRYENEEAVDDSQLPKDRFSAERLKGVDSTLKIQPAELGDSAVYLCASSLGGGAGNQPQHFGDGTRLSIL.

This clone has just one count. This chain uses TRBV7-9 with TRBJ1-2; 9 bases are a match to TRBD1. Per germline, CDR1 SEHNR and CDR2 FQNEAQ (reference sequence). J lost 6 bases, V lost 5 bases, and 16 bases had no gene match. The CDR3 contains 17 residues. DNA for the CDR3: TGTGCCAGCAGCAAAACAACCGGGACAGGGAGAAGTGATGGCTACACCTTC. It encodes CASSKTTGTGRSDGYTF.

The rearrangement joins TRBV7-9 to TRBJ1-3, with D hard to call. V lost 2 bases and J lost 6, with 20 bases in between. CDR1 is SEHNR and CDR2 is FQNEAQ in the germline V gene (reference sequence). This CDR3 contains 17 residues. The CDR3 DNA sequence: TGTGCCAGCAGCTTACGCCCTAGCGGCATCGGAGTAAACACCATATATTTT. This translates into CASSLRPSGIGVNTIYF.

The CDR3 DNA follows: TGTGCCATTCAGGGGGCTTTATACGAGCAGTACTTC. Its protein product is CAIQGALYEQYF. The genes are TRBV10-3 and TRBJ2-7, with 8 bases that match TRBD1. With V trimmed by 9 bases and J by 4 bases, 5 bases remained unmatched. Germline CDR1 reads ENHRY; CDR2 reads SYGVKD. The CDR3 spans 12 residues.

This chain joins TRBV21-1 and TRBJ1-2; the D call in the table, TRBD1, was not verified against the DNA. TRBV21-1 is designated a pseudogene. The CDR3 consists of 19 residues. The chain's CDR3 is CASTCPWLTEPKNICGYTF. The CDR3 bases are TGTGCCAGCACATGCCCCTGGTTAACAGAGCCTAAGAATATTTGTGGCTACACCTTC.

This rearrangement joins TRBV2 to TRBJ2-7; 9 bases match TRBD1. This CDR3 is built from 12 residues. After removal of 10 bases from V and 2 bases from J, the junction contained 3 bases not matched to a gene. Germline lookup yields CDR1 SNHLY and CDR2 FYNNEI. In DNA form, the CDR3 reads TGTGCCACTCGACAGGGGGCCTACGAGCAGTACTTC. It specifies CATRQGAYEQYF.

This chain links TRBV18 with TRBJ1-6; 7 bases are shared with TRBD1. This CDR3 is built from 14 residues. In germline, CDR1 is KGHSH, CDR2 LQKENI. Trimming took 3 bases from V and 5 from J; bases not matched to a gene: 1. The CDR3 DNA is TGTGCCAGCTCACCCCAGGGGGATAATTCACCCCTCCACTTT. This sequence encodes CASSPQGDNSPLHF.

The chain is built from TRBV11-3 and TRBJ2-7; TRBD2 might be the D (5 bases). The CDR3 is 15 amino acids. The germline V gene encodes CDR1 SGHNT and CDR2 YENEEA. Trimming pared 6 bases from V and 3 bases from J, leaving 18 bases between. The CDR3 loop reads CASSPRISRDYEQYF. The CDR3 nucleotides are TGTGCCAGCAGTCCTCGGATTTCGAGGGACTACGAGCAGTACTTC.

The table lists this clone with a few counts. This CDR3 is CASSTEGDQPQHF. The CDR3 DNA sequence: TGTGCCAGCAGCACTGAGGGGGATCAGCCCCAGCATTTT. J is TRBJ1-5 and V is TRBV7-9; TRBD1 might be the D (6 bases). V was clipped by 5 bases and J by 5 bases, with 10 bases between them. Germline V gene lookup returns CDR1 SEHNR and CDR2 FQNEAQ (reference sequence). This CDR3 region has 13 residues.

The rearrangement joins TRBV2 to TRBJ2-5; D possibly corresponds to TRBD1 (5 bases). The CDR3 is made up of 13 amino acids. Per germline, CDR1 SNHLY and CDR2 FYNNEI. V dropped 6 bases and J dropped 5 bases, with 13 bases sitting between them. CDR3 region: CASSQGGEETQYF. Here the CDR3 DNA reads TGTGCCAGCAGCCAGGGTGGTGAGGAGACCCAGTACTTC.

The V and J genes are TRBV7-2 and TRBJ2-5; 11 bases are shared with TRBD1. The V gene's germline CDR1 is SGHTA and CDR2 FQGNSA. The CDR3 totals 13 residues. With V trimmed by 11 bases and J by 5 bases, 7 bases remained unmatched. CDR3 in amino acids: CAVGDRGGETQYF. CDR3 in DNA: TGTGCCGTCGGGGACAGGGGGGGGGAGACCCAGTACTTC.